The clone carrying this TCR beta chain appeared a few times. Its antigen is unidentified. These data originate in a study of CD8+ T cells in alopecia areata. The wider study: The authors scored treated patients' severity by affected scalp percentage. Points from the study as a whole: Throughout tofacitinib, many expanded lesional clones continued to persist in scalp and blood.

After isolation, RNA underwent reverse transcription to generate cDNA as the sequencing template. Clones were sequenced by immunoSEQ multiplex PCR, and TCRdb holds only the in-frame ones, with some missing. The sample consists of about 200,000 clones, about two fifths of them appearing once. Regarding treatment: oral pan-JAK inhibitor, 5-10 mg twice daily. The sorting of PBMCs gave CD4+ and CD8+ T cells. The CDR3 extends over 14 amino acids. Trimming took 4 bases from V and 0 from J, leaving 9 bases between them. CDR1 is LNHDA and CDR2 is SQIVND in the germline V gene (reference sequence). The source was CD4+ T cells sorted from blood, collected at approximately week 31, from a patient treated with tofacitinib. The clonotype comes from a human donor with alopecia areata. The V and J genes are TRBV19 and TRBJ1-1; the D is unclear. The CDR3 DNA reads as TGTGCCAGTAGTAAAGGACCCTTGAACACTGAAGCTTTCTTT. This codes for CASSKGPLNTEAFF.